What follows is one T cell receptor (beta chain) and its context. Its antigen is unidentified. Per the germline V gene, CDR1 is MDHEN and CDR2 is SYDVKM. This CDR3 is built from 12 residues. UMI labels and 5' RACE were used to prepare the TRB cDNA libraries. TCRdb reprocessed the 5' RACE reads and stores each CDR3 protein as one record, lacking DNA. The table lists about 60,000 distinct CDR3 sequences. These data belong to a study of CXCR3-negative and CXCR3-positive naive CD8 T cells. Overall study results and limits: The study found more hydrophobic TRB CDR3s in CXCR3-positive naive cells than in CXCR3-negative naive cells.

CD45RO-CCR7+CD27+CD95- characterized naive CD8+ T cells. The sample taken for sequencing was naive CXCR3+ CD8+ T cells from blood. The subset here: CD45RO-CCR7+CD27+CD95- naive CD8+ T cells expressing CXCR3 (TNR3+). This clonotype was obtained from a human donor in good health. Some clones in this sample may be carry-over from other donors' samples. The rearrangement links TRBV28 to TRBJ2-1. The CDR3 here is CASSALTDEQFF.